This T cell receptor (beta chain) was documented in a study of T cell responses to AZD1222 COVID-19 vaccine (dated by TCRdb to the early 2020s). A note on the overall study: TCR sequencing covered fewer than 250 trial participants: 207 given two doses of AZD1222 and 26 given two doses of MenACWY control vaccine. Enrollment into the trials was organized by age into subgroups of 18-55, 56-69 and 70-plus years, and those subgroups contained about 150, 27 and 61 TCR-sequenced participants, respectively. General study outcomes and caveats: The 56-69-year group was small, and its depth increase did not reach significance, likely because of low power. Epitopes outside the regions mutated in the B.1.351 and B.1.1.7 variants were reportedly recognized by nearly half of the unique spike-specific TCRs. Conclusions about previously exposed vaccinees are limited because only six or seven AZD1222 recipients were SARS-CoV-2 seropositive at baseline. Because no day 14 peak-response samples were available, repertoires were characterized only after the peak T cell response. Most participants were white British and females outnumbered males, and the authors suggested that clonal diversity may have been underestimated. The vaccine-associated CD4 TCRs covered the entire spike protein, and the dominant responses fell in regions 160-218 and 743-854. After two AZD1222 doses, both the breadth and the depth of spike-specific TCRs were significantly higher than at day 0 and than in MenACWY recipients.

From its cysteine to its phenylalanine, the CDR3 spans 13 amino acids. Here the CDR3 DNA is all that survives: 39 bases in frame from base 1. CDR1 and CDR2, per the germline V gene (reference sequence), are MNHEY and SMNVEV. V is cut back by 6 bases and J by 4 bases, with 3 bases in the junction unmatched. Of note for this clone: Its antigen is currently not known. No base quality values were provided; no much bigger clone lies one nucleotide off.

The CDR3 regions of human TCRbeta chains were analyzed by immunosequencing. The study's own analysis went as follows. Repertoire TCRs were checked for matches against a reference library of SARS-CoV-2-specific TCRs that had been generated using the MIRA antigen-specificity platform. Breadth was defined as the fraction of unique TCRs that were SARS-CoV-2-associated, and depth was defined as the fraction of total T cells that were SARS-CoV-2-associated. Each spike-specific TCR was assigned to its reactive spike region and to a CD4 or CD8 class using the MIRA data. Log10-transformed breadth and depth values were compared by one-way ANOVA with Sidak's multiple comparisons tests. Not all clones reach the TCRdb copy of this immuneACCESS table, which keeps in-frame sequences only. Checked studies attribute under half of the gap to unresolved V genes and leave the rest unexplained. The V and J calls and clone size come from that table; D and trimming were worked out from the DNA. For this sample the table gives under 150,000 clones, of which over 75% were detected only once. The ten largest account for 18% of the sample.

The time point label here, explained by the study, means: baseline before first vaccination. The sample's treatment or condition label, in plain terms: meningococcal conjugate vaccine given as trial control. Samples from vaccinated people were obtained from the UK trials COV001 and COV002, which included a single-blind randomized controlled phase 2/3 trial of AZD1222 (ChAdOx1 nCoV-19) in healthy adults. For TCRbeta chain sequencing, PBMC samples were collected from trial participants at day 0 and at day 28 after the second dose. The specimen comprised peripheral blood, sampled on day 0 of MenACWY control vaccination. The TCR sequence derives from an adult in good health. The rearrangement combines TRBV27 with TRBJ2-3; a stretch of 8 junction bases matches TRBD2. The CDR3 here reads CASSHSGADTQYF. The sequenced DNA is TGTGCCAGCAGCCATAGCGGGGCAGATACGCAGTATTTT.